This is a list of T cell receptor beta chains from one sample in a study of blood T cell repertoires in COVID-19. Profiled with immunoSEQ multiplex PCR; TCRdb holds only in-frame clones, not every one. The profile shows tens of thousands of clones, roughly 88% of them singletons. Specimen: peripheral blood. The receptor source for this set is a woman aged 55-69 years with acute or convalescent COVID-19. CDR3s include the opening cysteine and the closing phenylalanine or tryptophan. Fields, in order: V gene, J gene, clone size, D gene, CDR3 DNA, CDR3 protein. D genes are given only for firm matches. Clone size is shown for a subset of rows, as once, few, many or a class of expanded clone.

TRBV7-3	TRBJ2-5	once	NA	TGTGCCAGCATCATTAGGTGTGACAGAGCCTCGGACCAAGAGACCCAGTACTTC	CASIIRCDRASDQETQYF
TRBV24-1	TRBJ1-2	NA	TRBD1	TGTGCCACCAGTGACCGGGTACAGGGGCGGGCCTATGGCTACACCTTC	CATSDRVQGRAYGYTF
TRBV13	TRBJ2-6	NA	TRBD2	TGTGCCAGCAGCCGTCGGGCGGGGGGCCTCTCTGGGGCCAACGTCCTGACTTTC	CASSRRAGGLSGANVLTF
TRBV29-1	TRBJ1-1	NA	TRBD1	TGCAGCACAACGCCGGGACAGGCGAACACTGAAGCTTTCTTT	CSTTPGQANTEAFF
TRBV6-5	TRBJ1-1	NA	NA	TGTGCCAGCAGTTCAGGGAACACTGAAGCTTTCTTT	CASSSGNTEAFF
TRBV10-1	TRBJ2-5	NA	TRBD1	TGCGCCAGCAGCCAGACAGGGTCGGGGGAGACCCAGTACTTC	CASSQTGSGETQYF
TRBV5-1	TRBJ2-1	NA	NA	TGCGCCAGCAGCTCGCGGCGTGAGCAGTTCTTC	CASSSRREQFF
TRBV4-2	TRBJ1-1	NA	NA	TGTGCCAGCAGCCAAGATCCCGGCGGGAACACTGAAGCTTTCTTT	CASSQDPGGNTEAFF
TRBV4-1	TRBJ1-3	once	NA	TGCGCCAGCAGCCAAGACCCCGGACGAGGGAACACCATATATTTT	CASSQDPGRGNTIYF
TRBV7-6	TRBJ1-3	NA	NA	TGTGCCAGCAGCTTCGGGGCTGGAAACACCATATATTTT	CASSFGAGNTIYF
TRBV5-6	TRBJ2-7	NA	NA	TGTGCCAGCAGCTTGGGAGGTGCCTACTACGAGCAGTACTTC	CASSLGGAYYEQYF
TRBV5-1	TRBJ1-2	NA	TRBD1	TGCGCCAGCAGCTCCGGGACAGGGGGCTCGGGCTATGGCTACACCTTC	CASSSGTGGSGYGYTF
TRBV7-2	TRBJ1-1	NA	NA	TGTGCCAGCAGCCCGTCCCAGGGGAGTGTAACTGAAGCTTTCTTT	CASSPSQGSVTEAFF
TRBV7-2	TRBJ1-2	NA	NA	TGTGCCAGCAGCGCGGGGGGCGGCTACTATGGCTACACCTTC	CASSAGGGYYGYTF
TRBV7-3	TRBJ1-6	NA	NA	TGTGCCAGCAGCTTCGACAGTTATAATTCACCCCTCCACTTT	CASSFDSYNSPLHF
TRBV19	TRBJ1-2	NA	NA	TGTGCCAGTAGTGCGGGTTTGAACGGCGGCTACACCTTC	CASSAGLNGGYTF
TRBV6-1	TRBJ2-1	NA	NA	TGTGCCAGCAGTGAAGGGGACTTTCGTGTTGAGCAGTTCTTC	CASSEGDFRVEQFF
TRBV2	TRBJ1-3	NA	NA	TGTGCCAGCAGCGGGTGGAGCAGGGCCTCTGGAAACACCATATATTTT	CASSGWSRASGNTIYF
TRBV18	TRBJ1-6	NA	NA	TGTGCCAGCTCACAAGACAGCAATTCACCCCTCCACTTT	CASSQDSNSPLHF
TRBV5-4	TRBJ2-5	NA	NA	TGTGCCAGCAGCGGAGGGACTGGCGAGCAAGAGACCCAGTACTTC	CASSGGTGEQETQYF
TRBV10-3	TRBJ1-5	NA	NA	TGTGCCATCAGTGAGGCAGGGAATAGCAATCAGCCCCAGCATTTT	CAISEAGNSNQPQHF
TRBV9	TRBJ2-2	NA	TRBD2	TGTGCCAGCAGCGTAGGGCTGTGGACTAGCGGGGGGTTGAACACCGGGGAGCTGTTTTTT	CASSVGLWTSGGLNTGELFF
TRBV5-1	TRBJ1-2	NA	NA	TGCGCCAGCAGTAGTGCTAATCGGGAGGGCTACACCTTC	CASSSANREGYTF
TRBV6-1	TRBJ2-1	NA	TRBD1	TGTGCCAGCAGTGAAGCTTACAGGGGGAATGAGCAGTTCTTC	CASSEAYRGNEQFF
TRBV10-3	TRBJ1-5	NA	NA	TGTGCCATCAGTGAGTCGGGGGGTCAGCCCCAGCATTTT	CAISESGGQPQHF
TRBV20-1	TRBJ1-5	NA	NA	TGCAGTGCTAGTTCCAGTGGTCAGCCCCAGCATTTT	CSASSSGQPQHF
TRBV5-6	TRBJ1-6	few	TRBD1	TGTGCCAGCAGCCAAACAGGGGCCGTTCATTCACCCCTCCACTTT	CASSQTGAVHSPLHF
TRBV27	TRBJ1-1	NA	NA	TGTGCCAGCAGTCTACAGGGAATCTTGAACACTGAAGCTTTCTTT	CASSLQGILNTEAFF